These 31 T cell receptor beta chains were sequenced from one sample in a study of T cells in Graves' hyperthyroidism and ophthalmopathy. RNA transcripts gave rise to amplified TCR beta CDR3 regions. RT-PCR in the first round (using the HTBI primer set) targeted the TCR CDR3. MiXCR was run by TCRdb on the multiplex PCR reads, yielding one entry per CDR3 protein. The table has about 640,000 distinct CDR3 sequences, under 25% seen once; the top ten hold about 35%. Sequenced sample: blood. All receptors derive from a man aged 30 to 45 with Graves' ophthalmopathy.

The rearrangement uses TRBV6-1 and TRBJ1-1; 8 bases align to TRBD1. V shed 5 bases, J shed 8 bases, and the junction held 7 bases outside the gene matches. Germline values: CDR1 MNHNS, CDR2 SASEGT. This CDR3 comprises 13 residues. CDR3: CASSLDRAREAFF. CDR3 DNA: TGTGCCAGCAGTTTGGACAGGGCTAGAGAAGCTTTCTTT.

At least ten counts were recorded for this clonotype. This chain connects TRBV6-1 to TRBJ2-7; maybe TRBD1 (6 bases). Germline values: CDR1 MNHNS, CDR2 SASEGT. V lost 2 bases and J 0 bases, leaving 11 bases between the germline ends. CDR3 length equals 15 residues. CDR3 sequence reads: CASSEPGQISYEQYF. The CDR3 region has the DNA TGTGCCAGCAGTGAACCCGGACAGATCTCCTACGAGCAGTACTTC.

The V call is TRBV10-3, the J call TRBJ2-7; TRBD2 matches at 12 bases. The V segment lost 6 bases and the J segment 4 bases; nucleotides outside the gene matches: 7. Germline assignment: CDR1 ENHRY and CDR2 SYGVKD. CDR3 length equals 15 residues. The CDR3 DNA sequence: TGTGCCATCAGCTGGACTAGCGGGATCAAGTACGAGCAGTACTTC. Protein sequence: CAISWTSGIKYEQYF.

This clonotype was detected only a few times. A single base separates this from a much larger clone, so it may be a read error. This rearrangement joins TRBV11-2 to TRBJ2-1, with TRBD2 matching 9 bases. Germline trimming cut 5 bases from V and 8 bases from J; bases unmatched to any gene: 13. The CDR3 sequence is 16 residues long. Germline CDR1 SGHAT, CDR2 FQNNGV. In DNA form, the CDR3 reads TGTGCCAGCAGCCCCAGATCTGGGACTAGCATGTATGAGCAGTTCTTC. Encoded protein: CASSPRSGTSMYEQFF.

The chain combines TRBV20-1 with TRBJ2-7; D unclear. The CDR3 spans 11 residues. Deletions cut 1 base from V and 9 bases from J, with 10 bases between. Per germline, CDR1 DFQATT and CDR2 SNEGSKA (reference sequence). The CDR3 coding sequence is TGCAGTGCTAGAGTGGCGTTTGGGCAGTACTTC. Amino acids: CSARVAFGQYF.

This clonotype was detected ten times or more. The J gene is TRBJ2-7, the V gene TRBV6-1; 9 bases are shared with TRBD2. Trimming at V came to 5 bases and at J to 4 bases, leaving 3 bases not matched to a gene. Germline V gene sequence: CDR1 MNHNS, CDR2 SASEGT. The CDR3 has 13 residues. The CDR3 protein is CASSTGLAYEQYF. DNA for the CDR3: TGTGCCAGCAGTACGGGACTAGCTTACGAGCAGTACTTC.

V is TRBV29-1 and J is TRBJ1-2; D is possibly TRBD1 (6 bases). The CDR3 sequence is 12 residues long. Germline V gene sequence: CDR1 SQVTM, CDR2 ANQGSEA. Trimming pared 3 bases from V and 8 bases from J, leaving 13 bases between. CDR3 amino acids: CSVDGGRRGYTF. In DNA form, the CDR3 reads TGCAGCGTTGATGGGGGGCGCCGAGGCTACACCTTC.

This clonotype was seen a handful of times. A much more abundant neighbour one base away suggests this may be a read error. The chain recombines TRBV11-2 with TRBJ1-4; D unresolved. Germline V lookup: CDR1 SGHAT, CDR2 FQNNGV. The CDR3 contains 15 residues. CDR3 DNA sequence: TGTGCCAACAGCGTTGACATCTGGGAAAGTGAAAAACTGTTTTTT. Encoded protein: CANSVDIWESEKLFF. Supplemented by reference TRBV11-2 and TRBJ1-4, the full variable domain reads EAGVAQSPRYKIIEKRQSVAFWCNPISGHATLYWYQQILGQGPKLLIQFQNNGVVDDSQLPKDRFSAERLKGVDSTLKIQPAKLEDSAVYLCANSVDIWESEKLFFGSGTQLSVL.

This clonotype was counted many times. The chain joins TRBV2 to TRBJ1-2; D remains ambiguous. V lost 4 bases to trimming and J lost 8 bases, with 11 bases between them. This CDR3 is built from 12 residues. Germline V CDR1 and CDR2: SNHLY, FYNNEI. For the CDR3, the DNA is TGTGCCAGCAGTGCCAACCTCCCGGGCTACACCTTC. It translates to CASSANLPGYTF.

The rearrangement uses TRBV11-2 and TRBJ2-7; D possibly corresponds to TRBD2 (6 bases). The CDR3 sequence is 15 residues long. Germline loops: CDR1 SGHAT, CDR2 FQNNGV. The ends were cut back, 1 base at V and 2 bases at J, with 12 bases in the middle. The CDR3 loop reads CASSLVRESAYEQYF. The CDR3 DNA reads TGTGCCAGCAGCTTAGTCCGGGAGAGTGCCTACGAGCAGTACTTC.

This clonotype was seen many times. V and J are TRBV18 and TRBJ2-1; D remains ambiguous. Germline V gene lookup returns CDR1 KGHSH and CDR2 LQKENI. Between the trimmed V and J ends, which lost 0 bases and 6 bases, there was a span of 9 bases. The CDR3 covers 14 residues. This CDR3 is CASSPPVVPNEQFF. The CDR3 DNA is TGTGCCAGCTCACCACCGGTGGTTCCCAATGAGCAGTTCTTC.

The gene calls are TRBV6-5 and TRBJ2-3, with D maybe TRBD1 (5 bases). This CDR3 is 13 amino acids long. Looked up from germline, CDR1 is MNHEY and CDR2 is SVGAGI. Deletions cut 0 bases from V and 10 bases from J, with 11 bases between. CDR3: CASSYSDTGSQYF. CDR3 sequence (DNA): TGTGCCAGCAGTTACTCGGACACTGGTTCGCAGTATTTT.

This clonotype was counted between two and nine times. V usage is TRBV6-2 or TRBV6-3 and J usage is TRBJ2-3, with 12 bases identical to TRBD1. The junction had 9 bases not matched to a gene; V was cut back by 6 bases and J by 5 bases. The CDR3 totals 16 residues. In germline, CDR1 is MNHEY, CDR2 SVGEGT. The CDR3 DNA follows: TGTGCCAGCAGCCCGGGACAGGGGGCACGAGGAGATACGCAGTATTTT. Its translation: CASSPGQGARGDTQYF.

The chain employs TRBV19 and TRBJ2-1, with 7 bases identical to TRBD2. From germline, CDR1 is LNHDA and CDR2 SQIVND (reference sequence). V lost 1 base and J lost 9; bases outside the gene matches: 12. The CDR3 is 16 amino acids. The CDR3 is CASSIGAGIRYGEQFF. The CDR3 DNA reads TGTGCCAGTAGTATAGGAGCGGGAATCCGGTACGGTGAGCAGTTCTTC.

As to this clonotype: Compared with germline, one end of the junction differs, possibly owing to a read error. CDR3 coding DNA: TGTGCCATCAGTGAGCCTACGGACGTGCGGAACGAGCAGTACTTC. It yields the protein CAISEPTDVRNEQYF. The chain couples TRBV10-1 to TRBJ2-7; unclear D gene. Germline V gene lookup returns CDR1 WNHNN and CDR2 SYGVQD (reference sequence). This CDR3 is built from 15 residues.

The CDR3 DNA sequence: TGTGCCATCAGTGGAGGGGTCGGGGTAACCTACGAGCAGTACTTC. It specifies CAISGGVGVTYEQYF. The gene calls are TRBV10-3 and TRBJ2-7; perhaps D is TRBD1 or TRBD2 (5 bases each). With 4 bases removed from V and 2 bases from J, the gap between germline ends came to 15 bases. Germline V gene sequence: CDR1 ENHRY, CDR2 SYGVKD. There are 15 residues in the CDR3.

A word on this clonotype: The junction departs from germline at one end; a sequencing error may be responsible. The genes are TRBV27 and TRBJ1-4, with a weak D call TRBD1 (5 bases). The germline V gene encodes CDR1 MNHEY and CDR2 SMNVEV (reference sequence). This CDR3 is 14 amino acids long. The CDR3 DNA follows: TGTGCCAGCCGTCAGGGAGTAACTAATGAAAAACTGTCTTTT. Residues: CASRQGVTNEKLSF. The variable domain in full, completed from reference TRBV27 and TRBJ1-4, reads EAQVTQNPRYLITVTGKKLTVTCSQNMNHEYMSWYRQDPGLGLRQIYYSMNVEVTDKGDVPEGYKVSRKEKRNFPLILESPSPNQTSLYFCASRQGVTNEKLSFGSGTQLSVL.

This clonotype has more than one count but fewer than ten. This chain joins TRBV10-3 and TRBJ2-7, with D unresolved. CDR1 ENHRY and CDR2 SYGVKD come from the germline V gene. Trimming left V 3 bases short and J 3 bases short, with 6 bases between. CDR3 length: 12 amino acids. CDR3 loop: CAISDVDYEQYF. CDR3 DNA sequence: TGTGCCATCAGTGATGTCGACTACGAGCAGTACTTC.

This clonotype was seen a handful of times. The chain carries TRBV30 and TRBJ2-3; D call uncertain. V was clipped by 7 bases and J by 5 bases, with 13 bases between them. CDR1 and CDR2 (germline): GTSNPN, SVGIG (reference sequence). The CDR3 is made up of 12 amino acids. Here the CDR3 reads CASRPNLDTQYF. CDR3 DNA: TGTGCCTCCCGGCCGAATTTAGATACGCAGTATTTT.

The sample holds many counts of this clonotype. CDR3 sequence: CASLDRGALNTEAFF. The CDR3 coding sequence is TGTGCCAGCCTAGACAGGGGGGCGCTGAACACTGAAGCTTTCTTT. V gene TRBV6-2 or TRBV6-3 combines with J gene TRBJ1-1; TRBD1 matches at 9 bases. CDR3 size: 15 residues. Per the germline V gene, CDR1 is MNHEY and CDR2 is SVGEGT. V lost 8 bases and J lost 0; bases outside the gene matches: 7.

This clonotype was seen only a few times. The V call is TRBV20-1, the J call TRBJ2-3; maybe TRBD2 (6 bases). The CDR3 is 16 residues long. Germline CDR1 reads DFQATT; CDR2 reads SNEGSKA (reference sequence). V dropped 3 bases and J dropped 1 base, with 17 bases sitting between them. CDR3: CSARGRDLEGTDTQYF. CDR3 bases: TGCAGTGCTAGGGGGCGGGACCTCGAAGGCACAGATACGCAGTATTTT.

This clonotype was detected a few times. The chain has TRBV11-3 and TRBJ1-4; D is unresolved. The V and J ends lost 5 bases and 5 bases respectively, with 15 bases between them. Germline V gene lookup returns CDR1 SGHNT and CDR2 YENEEA. There are 15 residues in the CDR3. CDR3 loop: CASSEYRGLNEKLFF. In DNA form, the CDR3 reads TGTGCCAGCAGCGAGTACAGAGGACTAAATGAAAAACTGTTTTTT.

The V and J genes are TRBV20-1 and TRBJ2-5, with a weak D call TRBD2 (5 bases). Germline V gene lookup returns CDR1 DFQATT and CDR2 SNEGSKA (reference sequence). The CDR3 consists of 15 residues. The V end lost 1 base, the J end lost 5 bases, and 17 bases lay between the germline ends. CDR3 in amino acids: CSARVAGRSGETQYF. The CDR3 DNA sequence: TGCAGTGCTAGAGTCGCGGGCAGGTCGGGTGAGACCCAGTACTTC.

This clonotype has more than one count but fewer than ten. J is TRBJ2-3 and V is TRBV3-1; D gene unclear. The CDR3 is 15 amino acids. CDR1 LGHDT and CDR2 YNNKEL come from the germline V gene (reference sequence). The ends were cut back, 1 base at V and 0 bases at J, with 8 bases in the middle. The CDR3 bases are TGTGCCAGCAGCCAAGGTCGGCATAGCACAGATACGCAGTATTTT. Translated, it gives CASSQGRHSTDTQYF.

The chain employs TRBV10-2 and TRBJ2-2; maybe TRBD2 (6 bases). CDR1 WSHSY and CDR2 SAAADI come from the germline V gene. The CDR3 consists of 15 residues. Trimming removed 4 bases at V and 10 bases at J, with 19 bases between. Here the CDR3 reads CASSVLEGVVEELFF. The DNA of the CDR3 is TGCGCCAGCAGTGTGTTGGAGGGAGTCGTGGAGGAGCTGTTTTTT.

The chain couples TRBV28 to TRBJ1-5; the D is unclear. V lost 8 bases to trimming and J lost 7 bases, with 15 bases between them. This CDR3 spans 13 amino acids. The germline gives CDR1 MDHEN, CDR2 SYDVKM. In DNA, the CDR3 is TGTGCCAGCCTACCCTCGGGTGGGCAGCCCCAGCATTTT. This sequence encodes CASLPSGGQPQHF.

This sequence joins TRBV6-1 and TRBJ1-5, with D possibly being TRBD1 (5 bases). The CDR3 loop spans 14 amino acids. Trimming shortened V by 6 bases and J by 1 base, and 10 bases separated the two germline ends. Germline lookup yields CDR1 MNHNS and CDR2 SASEGT. The CDR3 DNA reads as TGTGCCAGCAGAACCAGGGTGAGCAATCAGCCCCAGCATTTT. Protein: CASRTRVSNQPQHF.

This clonotype showed up many times. The chain has TRBV5-1 and TRBJ1-1; D is uncertain. Germline assignment: CDR1 SGHRS and CDR2 YFSETQ. V was clipped by 0 bases and J by 2 bases, with 5 bases between them. The length of the CDR3 is 13 residues. The CDR3: CASSLADNTEAFF. The CDR3 nucleotides read TGCGCCAGCAGCTTGGCGGACAACACTGAAGCTTTCTTT. Filled out from reference TRBV5-1 and TRBJ1-1, the complete variable domain reads KAGVTQTPRYLIKTRGQQVTLSCSPISGHRSVSWYQQTPGQGLQFLFEYFSETQRNKGNFPGRFSGRQFSNSRSEMNVSTLELGDSALYLCASSLADNTEAFFGQGTRLTVV.

This clonotype came up a few times. The chain employs TRBV20-1 and TRBJ2-5; the D is unclear. Trimming removed 5 bases at V and 5 bases at J, with 24 bases between. The CDR3 runs 16 residues. CDR1 is DFQATT, CDR2 SNEGSKA, per germline (reference sequence). CDR3 protein: CSASAPEDPWVETQYF. In nucleotides, the CDR3 is TGCAGTGCTTCAGCCCCCGAGGACCCGTGGGTGGAGACCCAGTACTTC.

This clonotype showed up many times. The V gene is TRBV20-1, the J gene TRBJ2-1; 8 nucleotides agree with TRBD2. The germline V gene has CDR1 DFQATT and CDR2 SNEGSKA (reference sequence). The CDR3 is 16 residues long. V was clipped by 1 base and J by 0 bases; unmatched bases: 5. The CDR3 loop reads CSARVSGVSSYNEQFF. CDR3 in DNA: TGCAGTGCTAGAGTTAGCGGGGTGAGCTCCTACAATGAGCAGTTCTTC.

This clonotype was picked up many times. V usage is TRBV20-1 and J usage is TRBJ1-1; possible D gene TRBD1, 6 bases. The germline V and J ends were trimmed by 3 bases and 10 bases, with 12 bases remaining between them. Per germline, CDR1 DFQATT and CDR2 SNEGSKA (reference sequence). This CDR3 is 11 amino acids long. The CDR3 DNA reads TGCAGTGCTAGCCCAACAGGGAGAGCTTTCTTT. Amino acids: CSASPTGRAFF.